The clone carrying this T cell receptor beta chain was detected many times. The germline V gene has CDR1 DFQATT and CDR2 SNEGSKA (reference sequence). V was trimmed by 3 bases and J by 2 bases, leaving 11 bases between them. CDR3 length: 13 residues. Amplification targeted TCR beta CDR3 regions from RNA transcripts. RT-PCR in the first round (using the HTBI primer set) targeted the TCR CDR3. TCRdb fed the multiplex PCR reads into MiXCR, producing one record per CDR3 protein. The profile shows a few hundred thousand distinct CDR3 sequences, roughly 14% of them singletons. These data are taken from a study of T cells in Graves' hyperthyroidism and ophthalmopathy. Across the study: Blood was drawn when the patient was first diagnosed and still untreated.

Sample collection date corresponds to first hyperthyroidism diagnosis, prior to any ophthalmopathy symptoms. The chain has TRBV20-1 and TRBJ2-7; weak D call: TRBD1 (6 bases). The sequence was collected from a woman aged 40 to 50 with Graves' hyperthyroidism that later progressed to Graves' ophthalmopathy. The sequencing input was blood. CDR3 sequence (DNA): TGCAGTGCTAGGGGGGCATCTACCTACGAGCAGTACTTC. Amino acids: CSARGASTYEQYF.